Below are 14 T cell receptor beta chains sequenced from a single sample in a study of blood T cell repertoires in COVID-19. Sequenced by immunoSEQ multiplex PCR; TCRdb stores in-frame clones only, minus some. The sample lists 200,000 or so clones, 86% occurring once. Sequenced: peripheral blood. These receptors were collected from a man in his fifties with acute or convalescent COVID-19.

The chain employs TRBV7-9 and TRBJ1-6; D is possibly TRBD1 (6 bases). This CDR3 contains 15 residues. V dropped 5 bases and J dropped 5 bases, with 13 bases sitting between them. Germline-derived CDR1 and CDR2 are SEHNR and FQNEAQ (reference sequence). CDR3 protein: CASSRARGNNSPLHF. Here the CDR3 DNA reads TGTGCCAGCAGCCGCGCCAGGGGAAATAATTCACCCCTCCACTTT.

V gene TRBV18 combines with J gene TRBJ2-1; unclear D gene. The CDR3 is 14 amino acids. V lost 0 bases and J 2 bases, leaving 5 bases between the germline ends. The germline V gene encodes CDR1 KGHSH and CDR2 LQKENI. The chain's CDR3 is CASSPPAAYNEQFF. The CDR3 coding sequence is TGTGCCAGCTCACCACCGGCAGCCTACAATGAGCAGTTCTTC.

The chain couples TRBV6-5 to TRBJ1-3, with D unresolved. With 0 bases removed from V and 2 bases from J, the gap between germline ends came to 8 bases. From germline, CDR1 is MNHEY and CDR2 SVGAGI. CDR3 size: 15 residues. The CDR3 reads CASSYSSFPGNTIYF. The CDR3 coding sequence is TGTGCCAGCAGTTACTCTTCTTTCCCTGGAAACACCATATATTTT.

The V and J genes are TRBV6-6 and TRBJ1-1; 8 positions match TRBD1. The CDR3 consists of 14 residues. Germline V gene data show CDR1 as MNHNY and CDR2 as SVGAGI (reference sequence). The ends lost 5 bases at V and 6 bases at J; junction bases unmatched: 8. CDR3 amino acids: CASSDRGGGSEAFF. For the CDR3, the DNA is TGTGCCAGCAGTGACAGGGGAGGTGGGTCTGAAGCTTTCTTT.

The V call is TRBV5-1, the J call TRBJ1-1; D not certain. V lost 3 bases, J lost 5 bases, and 14 bases lay in between. Germline V gives CDR1 SGHRS, CDR2 YFSETQ. This CDR3 is 14 amino acids long. The CDR3 sequence is CASSSVAVETEAFF. CDR3 DNA sequence: TGCGCCAGCAGCTCGGTCGCAGTGGAGACTGAAGCTTTCTTT.

The rearrangement links TRBV6-5 to TRBJ1-5; D is ambiguous. The germline V and J ends were trimmed by 7 bases and 5 bases, with 18 bases remaining between them. CDR3 length: 15 residues. Germline lookup yields CDR1 MNHEY and CDR2 SVGAGI. The DNA of the CDR3 is TGTGCCAGCACCTACGGAGACCCGGAGTATCAGCCCCAGCATTTT. Amino acids: CASTYGDPEYQPQHF.

V usage is TRBV10-1 and J usage is TRBJ2-3; weak D call: TRBD1 (6 bases). The germline V gene encodes CDR1 WNHNN and CDR2 SYGVQD (reference sequence). Trimming took off 6 bases at V and 2 bases at J, with 12 bases between the two ends. This CDR3 is built from 14 residues. In nucleotides, the CDR3 is TGCGCCAGCAGCGATACAGGGATCACAGATACGCAGTATTTT. It specifies CASSDTGITDTQYF.

This clone was counted only a few times. This chain links TRBV4-2 with TRBJ2-3, with D perhaps TRBD2 (6 bases). The germline CDR1 and CDR2 sequences are LGHNA and YNFKEQ. V lost 6 bases to trimming and J lost 2 bases, with 15 bases between them. The CDR3 contains 15 residues. This chain's CDR3 is CASRPPGLYTDTQYF. The CDR3 nucleotides are TGTGCCAGCAGACCGCCGGGACTCTACACAGATACGCAGTATTTT.

There are a few counts of this clone. The chain carries TRBV6-2 or TRBV6-3 and TRBJ2-7; 9 positions match TRBD1. The V gene end was trimmed by 5 bases and the J gene end by 2 bases; junction bases not matched to a gene: 7. Per germline, CDR1 MNHEY and CDR2 SVGEGT. The CDR3 totals 15 residues. Here the CDR3 DNA reads TGTGCCAGCAGTCTATTGACAGGGGGGGCCTACGAGCAGTACTTC. The encoded protein is CASSLLTGGAYEQYF.

V gene TRBV6-6 combines with J gene TRBJ1-5; TRBD1 is a possible D gene (5 bases). In germline, CDR1 is MNHNY, CDR2 SVGAGI (reference sequence). The CDR3 spans 15 residues. The V gene lost 6 bases and the J gene lost 0 bases, with 12 bases spanning the gap. The CDR3 region has the DNA TGTGCCAGCAGCGGGCAGGGAAATAGCAATCAGCCCCAGCATTTT. It codes for CASSGQGNSNQPQHF.

The sample holds one count of this clone. The V gene is TRBV30, the J gene TRBJ1-6, with D tentatively TRBD1 (5 bases). V lost 4 bases, J lost 13 bases, and 17 bases lay in between. The CDR3 is 13 amino acids. CDR1 is GTSNPN and CDR2 is SVGIG in the germline V gene (reference sequence). The CDR3 reads CAWNLDRNSPLHF. The CDR3 DNA reads as TGTGCCTGGAACCTAGACAGAAATAGCCCCCTCCACTTT. The full variable domain, its missing parts supplied by reference TRBV30 and TRBJ1-6, is SQTIHQWPATLVQPVGSPLSLECTVEGTSNPNLYWYRQAAGRGLQLLFYSVGIGQISSEVPQNLSASRPQDRQFILSSKKLLLSDSGFYLCAWNLDRNSPLHFGNGTRLTVT.

V usage is TRBV25-1 and J usage is TRBJ1-1, with D tentatively TRBD1 (6 bases). From germline, CDR1 is MGHDK and CDR2 SYGVNS. The CDR3 is made up of 14 amino acids. The V gene lost 1 base and the J gene lost 5 bases, with 11 bases spanning the gap. The CDR3 coding sequence is TGTGCCAGCAGTGAATTCGGGACAAAAACTGAAGCTTTCTTT. This translates into CASSEFGTKTEAFF.

This clone was counted a single time. The V and J genes are TRBV6-5 and TRBJ1-4; 9 bases map to TRBD1. The CDR3 length is 14 residues. Germline V gene sequence: CDR1 MNHEY, CDR2 SVGAGI. Trimming took 9 bases from V and 7 from J; bases not matched to a gene: 9. The CDR3 DNA sequence: TGTGCCAGTGGGGGGACAGGGTTGGGTGAAAAACTGTTTTTT. This sequence encodes CASGGTGLGEKLFF.

The sample holds a few counts of this clone. The genes are TRBV25-1 and TRBJ2-1; 15 bases agree with TRBD2. V shed 3 bases, J shed 1 base, and the junction held 1 base outside the gene matches. CDR3 length equals 17 residues. Per the germline V gene, CDR1 is MGHDK and CDR2 is SYGVNS. CDR3 region: CASSEGLAGGSYNEQFF. CDR3 DNA sequence: TGTGCCAGCAGTGAGGGACTAGCGGGGGGATCCTACAATGAGCAGTTCTTC.